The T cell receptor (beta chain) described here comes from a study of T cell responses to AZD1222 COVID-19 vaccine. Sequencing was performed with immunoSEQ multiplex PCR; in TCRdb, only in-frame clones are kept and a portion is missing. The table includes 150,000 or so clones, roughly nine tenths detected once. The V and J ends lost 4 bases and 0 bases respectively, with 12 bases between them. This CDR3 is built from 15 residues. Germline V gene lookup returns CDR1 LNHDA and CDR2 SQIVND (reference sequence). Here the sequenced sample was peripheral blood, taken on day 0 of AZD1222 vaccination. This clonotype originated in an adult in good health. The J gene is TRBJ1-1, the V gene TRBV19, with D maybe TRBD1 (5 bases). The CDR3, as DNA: TGTGCCAGTAGTAAAGGGGTCAGAATGAACACTGAAGCTTTCTTT. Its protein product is CASSKGVRMNTEAFF. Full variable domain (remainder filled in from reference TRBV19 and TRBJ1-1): DGGITQSPKYLFRKEGQNVTLSCEQNLNHDAMYWYRQDPGQGLRLIYYSQIVNDFQKGDIAEGYSVSREKKESFPLTVTSAQKNPTAFYLCASSKGVRMNTEAFFGQGTRLTVV.